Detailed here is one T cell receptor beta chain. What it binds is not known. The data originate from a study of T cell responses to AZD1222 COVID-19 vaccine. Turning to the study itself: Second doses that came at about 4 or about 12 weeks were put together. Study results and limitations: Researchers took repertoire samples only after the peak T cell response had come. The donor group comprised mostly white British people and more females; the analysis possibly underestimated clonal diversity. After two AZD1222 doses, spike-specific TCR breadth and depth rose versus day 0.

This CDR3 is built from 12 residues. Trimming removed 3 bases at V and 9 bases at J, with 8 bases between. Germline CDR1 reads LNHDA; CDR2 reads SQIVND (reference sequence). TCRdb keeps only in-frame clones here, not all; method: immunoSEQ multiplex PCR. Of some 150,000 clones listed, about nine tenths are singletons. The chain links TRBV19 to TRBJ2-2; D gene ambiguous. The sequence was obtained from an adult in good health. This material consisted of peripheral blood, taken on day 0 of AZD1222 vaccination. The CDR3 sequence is CASSMGWWELFF. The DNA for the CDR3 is TGTGCCAGTAGTATGGGATGGTGGGAGCTGTTTTTT.